This TCR beta chain was captured in a study of shared clonotypes between healthy human individuals. Turning to the study itself: The donors, a couple of women and three men, were aged 18 to 49. Donors had three CD4 naive, three CD4 memory, two CD8 naive and one CD8 memory plate apiece.

As to this clone: Its antigen is undetermined.

Germline CDR1 WNHNN, CDR2 SYGVQD (reference sequence). The V gene lost 1 base and the J gene lost 0 bases, with 13 bases spanning the gap. There are 17 residues in the CDR3. Authors' processing steps: Junction-only sequences without quality scores came from ImmunoSEQ, so filtering differed. Assay used: immunoSEQ multiplex PCR; TCRdb lists only in-frame clones, some missing. The DNA gave D and trimming, while V, J and clone size come from that table. The profile shows around 2,000,000 clones, over 85% of them singletons. General study points: Naive CD4 clonotypes were shared across several donors at 4.5% to 6.5%.

Positive CCR7 selection of CD45RO-negative cells yielded the naive CD8 cells, and terminally differentiated effector memory CD45RA+ cells were excluded. Specimen: naive CD8+ T cells sorted from blood. The V and J genes are TRBV10-1 and TRBJ2-1; D call uncertain. This receptor was taken from a man between 18 and 29 years old in good health. The CDR3 DNA is TGCGCCAGCAGTGAGTTTAGCCAAGCAAGCTCCTACAATGAGCAGTTCTTC. It is translated as CASSEFSQASSYNEQFF.